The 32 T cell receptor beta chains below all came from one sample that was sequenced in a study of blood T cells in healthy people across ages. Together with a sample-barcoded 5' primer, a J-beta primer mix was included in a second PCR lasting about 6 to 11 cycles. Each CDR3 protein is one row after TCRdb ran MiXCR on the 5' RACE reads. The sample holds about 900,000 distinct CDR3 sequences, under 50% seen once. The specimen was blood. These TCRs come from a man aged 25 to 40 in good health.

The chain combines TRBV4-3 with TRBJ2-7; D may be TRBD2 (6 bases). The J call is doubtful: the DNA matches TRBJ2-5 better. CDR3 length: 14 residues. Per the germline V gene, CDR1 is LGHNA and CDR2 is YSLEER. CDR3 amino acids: CASSQVGLQETQYF. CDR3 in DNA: TGCGCCAGCAGCCAAGTTGGACTACAAGAGACCCAGTACTTC.

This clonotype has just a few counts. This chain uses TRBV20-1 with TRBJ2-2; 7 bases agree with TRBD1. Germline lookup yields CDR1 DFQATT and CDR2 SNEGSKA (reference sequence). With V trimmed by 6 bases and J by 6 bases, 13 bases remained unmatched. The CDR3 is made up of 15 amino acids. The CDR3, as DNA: TGCAGTGCATCTCGACAGGGAGTTGTTCCCGGGGAGCTGTTTTTT. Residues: CSASRQGVVPGELFF.

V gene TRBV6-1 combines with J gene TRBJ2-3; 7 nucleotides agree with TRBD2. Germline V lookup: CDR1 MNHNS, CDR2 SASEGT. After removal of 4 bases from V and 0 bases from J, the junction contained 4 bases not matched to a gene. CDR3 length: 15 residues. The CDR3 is CASSVYGGSTDTQYF. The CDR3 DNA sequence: TGTGCCAGCAGTGTCTACGGGGGGAGCACAGATACGCAGTATTTT.

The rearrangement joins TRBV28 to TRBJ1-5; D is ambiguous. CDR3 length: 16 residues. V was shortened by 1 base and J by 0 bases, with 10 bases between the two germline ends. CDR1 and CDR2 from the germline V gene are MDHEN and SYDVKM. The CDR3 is CASSLLVPTSNQPQHF. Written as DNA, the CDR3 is TGTGCCAGCAGTTTATTGGTCCCAACTAGCAATCAGCCCCAGCATTTT.

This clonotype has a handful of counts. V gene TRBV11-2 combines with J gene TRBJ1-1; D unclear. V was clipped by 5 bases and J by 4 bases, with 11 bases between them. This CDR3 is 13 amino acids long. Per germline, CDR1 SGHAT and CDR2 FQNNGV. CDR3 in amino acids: CASSPYPVTEAFF. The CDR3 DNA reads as TGTGCCAGCAGCCCCTACCCCGTCACTGAAGCTTTCTTT.

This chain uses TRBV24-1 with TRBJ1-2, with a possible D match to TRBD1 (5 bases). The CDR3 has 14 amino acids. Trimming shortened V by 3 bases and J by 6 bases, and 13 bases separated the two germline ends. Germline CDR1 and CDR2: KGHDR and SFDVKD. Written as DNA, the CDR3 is TGTGCCACCAGTGATGTGCAGGGTGTTGATGGCTACACCTTC. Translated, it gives CATSDVQGVDGYTF.

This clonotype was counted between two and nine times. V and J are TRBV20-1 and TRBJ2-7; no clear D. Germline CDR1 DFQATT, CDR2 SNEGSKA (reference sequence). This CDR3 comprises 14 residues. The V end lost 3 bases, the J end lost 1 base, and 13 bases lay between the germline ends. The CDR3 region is CSARTQIQSYEQYF. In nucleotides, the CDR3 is TGCAGTGCTAGGACTCAAATCCAGTCCTACGAGCAGTACTTC.

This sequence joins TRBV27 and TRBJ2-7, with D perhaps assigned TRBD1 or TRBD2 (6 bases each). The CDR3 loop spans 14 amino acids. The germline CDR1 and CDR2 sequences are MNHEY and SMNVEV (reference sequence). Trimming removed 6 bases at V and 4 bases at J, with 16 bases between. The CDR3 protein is CASSPAGQAYEQYF. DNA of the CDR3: TGTGCCAGCAGCCCGGCGGGACAAGCGTACGAGCAGTACTTC.

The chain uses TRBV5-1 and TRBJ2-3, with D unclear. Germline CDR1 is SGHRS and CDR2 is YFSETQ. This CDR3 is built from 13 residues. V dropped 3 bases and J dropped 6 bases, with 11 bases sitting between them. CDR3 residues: CASSCQSEDTQYF. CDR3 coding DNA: TGCGCCAGCAGCTGTCAAAGTGAGGATACGCAGTATTTT.

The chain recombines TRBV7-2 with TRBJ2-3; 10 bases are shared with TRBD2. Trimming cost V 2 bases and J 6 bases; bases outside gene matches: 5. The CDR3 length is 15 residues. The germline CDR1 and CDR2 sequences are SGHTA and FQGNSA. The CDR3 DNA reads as TGTGCCAGCAGCTTAAGCGGGGGGGGGTTTGATACGCAGTATTTT. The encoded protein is CASSLSGGGFDTQYF.

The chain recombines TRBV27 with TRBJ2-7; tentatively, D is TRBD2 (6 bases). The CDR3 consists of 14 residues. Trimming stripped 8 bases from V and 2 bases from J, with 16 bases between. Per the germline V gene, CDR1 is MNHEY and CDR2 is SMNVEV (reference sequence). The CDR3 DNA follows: TGTGCCAGCGGAAACCGCGGGGTTCCCTACGAGCAGTACTTC. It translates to CASGNRGVPYEQYF.

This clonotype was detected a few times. CDR3 sequence reads: CASSSGGLAVEQFF. The CDR3 DNA reads TGTGCCAGCAGCTCAGGAGGGCTAGCGGTTGAGCAGTTCTTC. The V and J genes are TRBV7-3 and TRBJ2-1; the match to TRBD2 covers 7 bases. V was clipped by 4 bases and J by 9 bases; unmatched bases: 9. CDR3 length equals 14 residues. Germline CDR1 is SGHTA and CDR2 is FQGTGA.

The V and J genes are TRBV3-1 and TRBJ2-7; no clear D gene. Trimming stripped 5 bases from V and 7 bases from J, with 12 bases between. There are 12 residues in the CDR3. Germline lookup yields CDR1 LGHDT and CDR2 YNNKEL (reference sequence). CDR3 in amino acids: CASSVSANEQYF. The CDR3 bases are TGTGCCAGCAGCGTCAGCGCCAATGAGCAGTACTTC.

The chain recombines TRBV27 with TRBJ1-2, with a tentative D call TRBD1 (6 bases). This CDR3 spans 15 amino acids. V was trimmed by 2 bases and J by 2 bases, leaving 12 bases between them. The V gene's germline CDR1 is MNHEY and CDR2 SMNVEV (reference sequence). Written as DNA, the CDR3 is TGTGCCAGCAGTTTAACTGGGGGCGCCAACTATGGCTACACCTTC. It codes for CASSLTGGANYGYTF.

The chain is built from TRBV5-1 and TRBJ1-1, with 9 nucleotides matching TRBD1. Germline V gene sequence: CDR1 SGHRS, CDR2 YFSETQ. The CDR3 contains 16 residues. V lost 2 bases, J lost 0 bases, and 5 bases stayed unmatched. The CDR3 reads CASSLNRQGVNTEAFF. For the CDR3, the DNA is TGCGCCAGCAGCTTAAATAGACAGGGGGTGAACACTGAAGCTTTCTTT.

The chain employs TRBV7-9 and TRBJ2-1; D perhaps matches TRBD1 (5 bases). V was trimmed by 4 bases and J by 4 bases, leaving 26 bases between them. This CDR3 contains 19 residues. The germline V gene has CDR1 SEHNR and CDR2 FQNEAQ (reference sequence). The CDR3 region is CASSSPLKLGESDYNEQFF. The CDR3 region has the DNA TGTGCCAGCAGCTCCCCGCTTAAGTTAGGGGAATCCGATTACAATGAGCAGTTCTTC.

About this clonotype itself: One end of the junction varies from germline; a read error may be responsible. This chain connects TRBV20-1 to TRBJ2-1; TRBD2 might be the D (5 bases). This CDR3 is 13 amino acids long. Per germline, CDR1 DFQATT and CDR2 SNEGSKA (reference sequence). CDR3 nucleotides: TGCAGTACTAGACCCGACTACCGCGGTGAGCAGTTCTTC. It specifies CSTRPDYRGEQFF.

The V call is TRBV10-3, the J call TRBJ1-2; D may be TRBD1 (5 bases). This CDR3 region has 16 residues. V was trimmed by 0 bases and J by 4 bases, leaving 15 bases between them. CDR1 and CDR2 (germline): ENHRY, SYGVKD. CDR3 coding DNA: TGTGCCATCAGTGAGTCGGTGGGAGGGGCAGTCTATGGCTACACCTTC. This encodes CAISESVGGAVYGYTF.

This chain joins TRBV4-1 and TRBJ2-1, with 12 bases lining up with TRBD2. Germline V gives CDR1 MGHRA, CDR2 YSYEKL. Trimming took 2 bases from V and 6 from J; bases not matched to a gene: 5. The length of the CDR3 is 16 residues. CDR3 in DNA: TGCGCCAGCAGCCAAACTCTAGCGGGGGGGCGCAATGAGCAGTTCTTC. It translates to CASSQTLAGGRNEQFF.

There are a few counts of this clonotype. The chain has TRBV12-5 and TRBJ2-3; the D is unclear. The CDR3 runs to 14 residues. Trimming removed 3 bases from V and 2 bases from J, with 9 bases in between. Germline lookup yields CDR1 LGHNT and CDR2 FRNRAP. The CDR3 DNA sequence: TGTGCTAGTGGTTTAAACGGAGACACAGATACGCAGTATTTT. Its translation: CASGLNGDTDTQYF.

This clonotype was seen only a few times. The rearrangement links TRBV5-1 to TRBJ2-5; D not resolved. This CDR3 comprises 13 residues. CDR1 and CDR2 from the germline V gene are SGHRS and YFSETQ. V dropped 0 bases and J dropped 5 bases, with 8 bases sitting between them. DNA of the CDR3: TGCGCCAGCAGCTTGGATTGGGCGGAGACCCAGTACTTC. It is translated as CASSLDWAETQYF. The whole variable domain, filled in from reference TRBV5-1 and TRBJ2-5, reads KAGVTQTPRYLIKTRGQQVTLSCSPISGHRSVSWYQQTPGQGLQFLFEYFSETQRNKGNFPGRFSGRQFSNSRSEMNVSTLELGDSALYLCASSLDWAETQYFGPGTRLLVL.

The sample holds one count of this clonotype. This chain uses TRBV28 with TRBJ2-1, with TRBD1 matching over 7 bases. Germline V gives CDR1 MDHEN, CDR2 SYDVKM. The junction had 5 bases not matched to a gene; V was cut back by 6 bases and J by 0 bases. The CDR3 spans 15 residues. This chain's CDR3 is CASRPTGVSYNEQFF. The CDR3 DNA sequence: TGTGCCAGCAGACCTACAGGGGTCTCCTACAATGAGCAGTTCTTC.

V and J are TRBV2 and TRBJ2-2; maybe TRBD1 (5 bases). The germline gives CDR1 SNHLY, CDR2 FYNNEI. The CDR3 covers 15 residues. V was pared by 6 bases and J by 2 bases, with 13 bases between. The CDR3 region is CASREQTVNTGELFF. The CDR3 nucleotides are TGTGCCAGCAGGGAGCAGACAGTAAACACCGGGGAGCTGTTTTTT. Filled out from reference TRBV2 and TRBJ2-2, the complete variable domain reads EPEVTQTPSHQVTQMGQEVILRCVPISNHLYFYWYRQILGQKVEFLVSFYNNEISEKSEIFDDQFSVERPDGSNFTLKIRSTKLEDSAMYFCASREQTVNTGELFFGEGSRLTVL.

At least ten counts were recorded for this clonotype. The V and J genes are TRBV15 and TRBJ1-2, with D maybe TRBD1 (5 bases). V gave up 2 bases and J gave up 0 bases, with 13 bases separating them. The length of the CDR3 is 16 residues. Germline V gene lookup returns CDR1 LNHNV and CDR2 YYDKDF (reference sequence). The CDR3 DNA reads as TGTGCCACCAGCAGACCACGACAGACAGCTAACTATGGCTACACCTTC. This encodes CATSRPRQTANYGYTF.

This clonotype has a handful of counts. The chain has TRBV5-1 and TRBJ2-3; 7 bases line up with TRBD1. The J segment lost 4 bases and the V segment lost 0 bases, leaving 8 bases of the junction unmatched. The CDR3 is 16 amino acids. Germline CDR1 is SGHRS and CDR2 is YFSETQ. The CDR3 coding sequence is TGCGCCAGCAGCTTGGAACAAAGACAGGGACCAGATACGCAGTATTTT. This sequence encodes CASSLEQRQGPDTQYF.

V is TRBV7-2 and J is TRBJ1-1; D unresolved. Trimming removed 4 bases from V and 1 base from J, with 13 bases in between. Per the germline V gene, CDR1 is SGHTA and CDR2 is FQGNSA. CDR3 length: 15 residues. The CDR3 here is CASSSPRTGNTEAFF. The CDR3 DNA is TGTGCCAGCAGCTCGCCTCGGACGGGGAACACTGAAGCTTTCTTT.

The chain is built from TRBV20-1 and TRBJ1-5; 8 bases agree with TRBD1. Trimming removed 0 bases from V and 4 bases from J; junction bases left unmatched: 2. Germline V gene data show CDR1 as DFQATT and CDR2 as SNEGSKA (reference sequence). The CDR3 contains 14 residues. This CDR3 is CSARDYRGNQPQHF. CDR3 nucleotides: TGCAGTGCTAGAGATTACAGGGGGAATCAGCCCCAGCATTTT.

CDR3 DNA: TGTGCCAGCGGTCGACAGGGGACTTATGAAAAACTGTTTTTT. This translates into CASGRQGTYEKLFF. The chain recombines TRBV11-3 with TRBJ1-4; the match to TRBD1 covers 8 bases. V lost 8 bases and J lost 6; bases outside the gene matches: 8. This CDR3 is 14 amino acids long. Germline lookup yields CDR1 SGHNT and CDR2 YENEEA.

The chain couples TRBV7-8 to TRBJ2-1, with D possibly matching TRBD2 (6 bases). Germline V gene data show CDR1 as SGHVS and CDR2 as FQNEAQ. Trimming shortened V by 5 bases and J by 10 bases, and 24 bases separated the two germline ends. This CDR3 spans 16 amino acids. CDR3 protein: CASSPSRGTPLGEQFF. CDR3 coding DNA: TGTGCCAGCAGCCCCTCCCGGGGGACTCCATTGGGGGAGCAGTTCTTC.

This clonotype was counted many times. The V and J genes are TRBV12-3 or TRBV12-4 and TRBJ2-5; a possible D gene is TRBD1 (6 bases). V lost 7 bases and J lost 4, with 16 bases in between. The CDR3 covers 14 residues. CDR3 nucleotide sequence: TGTGCCAGCACCCTGACAGGTTTGGGAGAGACCCAGTACTTC. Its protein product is CASTLTGLGETQYF.

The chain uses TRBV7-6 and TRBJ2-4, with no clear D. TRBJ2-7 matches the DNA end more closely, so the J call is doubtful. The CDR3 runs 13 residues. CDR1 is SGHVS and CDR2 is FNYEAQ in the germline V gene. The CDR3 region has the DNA TGTGCCAGCAGCACCGGGCCACCCTACGAGCAGTACTTC. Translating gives CASSTGPPYEQYF.

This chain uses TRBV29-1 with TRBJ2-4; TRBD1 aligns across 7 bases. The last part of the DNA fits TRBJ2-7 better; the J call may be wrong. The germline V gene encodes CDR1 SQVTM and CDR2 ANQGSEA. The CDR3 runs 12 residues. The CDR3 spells CGAGTVADEQYF. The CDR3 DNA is TGCGGCGCTGGGACAGTCGCCGACGAGCAGTACTTC.